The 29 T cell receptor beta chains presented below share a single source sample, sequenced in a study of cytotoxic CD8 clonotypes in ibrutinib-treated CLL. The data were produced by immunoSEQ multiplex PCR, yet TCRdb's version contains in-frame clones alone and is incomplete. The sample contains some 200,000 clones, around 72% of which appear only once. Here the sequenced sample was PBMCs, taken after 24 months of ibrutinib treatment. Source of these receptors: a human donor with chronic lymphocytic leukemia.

The DNA for the CDR3 is TGTGCCTGGAGTGTACATCTAGCGGGGGGCCCTGAGCAGTTCTTC. Translation gives CAWSVHLAGGPEQFF. The genes are TRBV30 and TRBJ2-1, with 11 bases fitting TRBD2. The J segment lost 9 bases and the V segment lost 0 bases, leaving 7 bases of the junction unmatched. This CDR3 contains 15 residues. Germline V gene data show CDR1 as GTSNPN and CDR2 as SVGIG (reference sequence).

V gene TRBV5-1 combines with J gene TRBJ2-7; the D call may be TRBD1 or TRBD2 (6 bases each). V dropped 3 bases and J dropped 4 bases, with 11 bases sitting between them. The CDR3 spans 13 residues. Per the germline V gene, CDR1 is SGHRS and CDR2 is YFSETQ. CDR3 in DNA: TGCGCCAGCAGCTCTGGAGGGGGTTACGAGCAGTACTTC. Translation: CASSSGGGYEQYF.

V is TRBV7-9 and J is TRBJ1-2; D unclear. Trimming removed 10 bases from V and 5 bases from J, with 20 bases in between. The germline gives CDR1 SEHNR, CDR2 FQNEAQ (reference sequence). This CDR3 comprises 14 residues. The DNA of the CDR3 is TGTGCCACACTCGGGGTGGGTTATCGGTATGGCTACACCTTC. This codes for CATLGVGYRYGYTF.

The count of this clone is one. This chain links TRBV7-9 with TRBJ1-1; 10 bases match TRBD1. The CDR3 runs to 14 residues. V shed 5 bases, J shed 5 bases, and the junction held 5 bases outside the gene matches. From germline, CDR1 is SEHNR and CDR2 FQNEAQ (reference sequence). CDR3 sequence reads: CASSTGQGSTEAFF. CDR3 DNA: TGTGCCAGCAGCACGGGACAGGGGAGTACTGAAGCTTTCTTT.

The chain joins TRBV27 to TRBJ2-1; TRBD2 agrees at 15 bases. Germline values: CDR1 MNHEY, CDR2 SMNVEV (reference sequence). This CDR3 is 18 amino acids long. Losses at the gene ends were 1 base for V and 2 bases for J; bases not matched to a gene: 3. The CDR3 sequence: CASSLFRTSGRAYNEQFF. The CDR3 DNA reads TGTGCCAGCAGTTTATTTCGGACTAGCGGGAGGGCCTACAATGAGCAGTTCTTC.

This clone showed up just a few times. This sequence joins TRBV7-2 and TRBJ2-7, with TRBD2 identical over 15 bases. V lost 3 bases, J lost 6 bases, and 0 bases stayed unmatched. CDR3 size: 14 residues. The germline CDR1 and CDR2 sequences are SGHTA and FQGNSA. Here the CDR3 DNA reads TGTGCCAGCAGCTTGGGACTAGCGGGAGGCGAGCAGTACTTC. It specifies CASSLGLAGGEQYF.

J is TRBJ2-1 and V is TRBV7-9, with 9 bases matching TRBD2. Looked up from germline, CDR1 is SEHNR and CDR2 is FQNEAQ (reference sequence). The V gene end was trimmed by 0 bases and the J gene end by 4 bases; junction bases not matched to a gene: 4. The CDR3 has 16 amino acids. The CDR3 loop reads CASSLAGGRGYNEQFF. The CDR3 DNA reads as TGTGCCAGCAGCTTAGCAGGCGGGAGGGGGTACAATGAGCAGTTCTTC. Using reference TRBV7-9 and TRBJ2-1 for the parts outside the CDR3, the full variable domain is DTGVSQNPRHKITKRGQNVTFRCDPISEHNRLYWYRQTLGQGPEFLTYFQNEAQLEKSRLLSDRFSAERPKGSFSTLEIQRTEQGDSAMYLCASSLAGGRGYNEQFFGPGTRLTVL.

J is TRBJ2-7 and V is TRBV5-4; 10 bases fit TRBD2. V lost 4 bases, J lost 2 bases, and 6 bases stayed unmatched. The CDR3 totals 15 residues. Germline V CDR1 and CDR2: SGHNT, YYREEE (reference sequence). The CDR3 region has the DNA TGTGCCAGCAGCGCTGGCAGCGGGAGGGCCTACGAGCAGTACTTC. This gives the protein CASSAGSGRAYEQYF.

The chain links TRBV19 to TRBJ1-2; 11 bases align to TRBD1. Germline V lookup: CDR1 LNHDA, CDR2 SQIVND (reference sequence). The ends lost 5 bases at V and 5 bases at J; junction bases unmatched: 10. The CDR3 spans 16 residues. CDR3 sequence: CASSALRDRGTYGYTF. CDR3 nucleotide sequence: TGTGCCAGTAGTGCGCTCCGGGACAGGGGGACATATGGCTACACCTTC.

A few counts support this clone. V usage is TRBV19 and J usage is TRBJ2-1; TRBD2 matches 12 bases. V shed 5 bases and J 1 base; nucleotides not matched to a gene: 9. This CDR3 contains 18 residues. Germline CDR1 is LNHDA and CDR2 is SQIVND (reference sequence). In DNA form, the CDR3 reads TGTGCCAGTAGTGACCTAGCGGGAGGGAAGGGGTCCTACAATGAGCAGTTCTTC. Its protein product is CASSDLAGGKGSYNEQFF.

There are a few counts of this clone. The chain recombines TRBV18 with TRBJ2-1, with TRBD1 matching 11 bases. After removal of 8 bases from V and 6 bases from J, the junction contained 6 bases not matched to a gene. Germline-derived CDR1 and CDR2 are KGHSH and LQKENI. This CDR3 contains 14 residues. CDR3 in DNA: TGTGCCAGCCGGACAGGGGGCTGGGGCAATGAGCAGTTCTTC. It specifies CASRTGGWGNEQFF.

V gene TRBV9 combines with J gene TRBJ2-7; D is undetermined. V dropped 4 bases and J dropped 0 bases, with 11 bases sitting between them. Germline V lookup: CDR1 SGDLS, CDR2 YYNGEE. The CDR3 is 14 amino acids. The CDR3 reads CASSPSPDSYEQYF. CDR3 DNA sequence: TGTGCCAGCAGCCCTAGTCCAGACTCCTACGAGCAGTACTTC.

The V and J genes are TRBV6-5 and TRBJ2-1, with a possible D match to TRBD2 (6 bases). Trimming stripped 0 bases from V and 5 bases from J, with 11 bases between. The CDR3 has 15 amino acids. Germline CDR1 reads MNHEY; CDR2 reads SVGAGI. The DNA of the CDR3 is TGTGCCAGCAGTTACTCGGCGGGACCAAACAATGAGCAGTTCTTC. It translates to CASSYSAGPNNEQFF.

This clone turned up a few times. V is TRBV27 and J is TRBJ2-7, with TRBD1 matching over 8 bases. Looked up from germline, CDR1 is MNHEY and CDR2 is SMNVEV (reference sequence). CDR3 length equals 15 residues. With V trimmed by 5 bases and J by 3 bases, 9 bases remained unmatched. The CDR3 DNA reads TGTGCCAGCAGTCCAACCGGGACAGGACACTACGAGCAGTACTTC. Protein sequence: CASSPTGTGHYEQYF.

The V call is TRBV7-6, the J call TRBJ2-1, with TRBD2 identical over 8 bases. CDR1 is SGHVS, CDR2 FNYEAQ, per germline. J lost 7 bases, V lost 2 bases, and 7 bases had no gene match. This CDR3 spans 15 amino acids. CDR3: CASSLIASGLNEQFF. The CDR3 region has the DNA TGTGCCAGCAGCTTAATCGCTAGCGGGTTGAATGAGCAGTTCTTC.

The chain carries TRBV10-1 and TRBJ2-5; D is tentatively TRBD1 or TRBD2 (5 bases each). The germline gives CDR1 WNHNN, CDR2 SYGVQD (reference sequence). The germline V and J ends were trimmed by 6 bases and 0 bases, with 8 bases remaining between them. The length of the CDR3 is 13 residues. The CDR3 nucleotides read TGCGCCAGCAGCGGGACCTACCAAGAGACCCAGTACTTC. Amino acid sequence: CASSGTYQETQYF.

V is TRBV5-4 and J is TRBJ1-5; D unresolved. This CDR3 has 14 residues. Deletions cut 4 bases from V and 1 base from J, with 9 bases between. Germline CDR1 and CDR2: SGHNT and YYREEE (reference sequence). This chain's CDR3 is CASSVWGSNQPQHF. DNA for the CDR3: TGTGCCAGCAGCGTCTGGGGAAGCAATCAGCCCCAGCATTTT.

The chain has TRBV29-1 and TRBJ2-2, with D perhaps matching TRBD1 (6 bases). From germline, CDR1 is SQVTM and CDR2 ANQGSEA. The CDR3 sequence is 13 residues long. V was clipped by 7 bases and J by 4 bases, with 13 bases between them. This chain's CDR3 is CSGGTQSTGELFF. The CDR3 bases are TGCAGCGGGGGGACACAAAGCACCGGGGAGCTGTTTTTT.

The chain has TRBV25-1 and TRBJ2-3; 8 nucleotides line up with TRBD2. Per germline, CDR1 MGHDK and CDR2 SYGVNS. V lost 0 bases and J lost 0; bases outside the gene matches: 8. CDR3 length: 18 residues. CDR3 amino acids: CASSEYLASGRSTDTQYF. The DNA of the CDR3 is TGTGCCAGCAGTGAATATCTGGCTAGCGGGCGGAGCACAGATACGCAGTATTTT.

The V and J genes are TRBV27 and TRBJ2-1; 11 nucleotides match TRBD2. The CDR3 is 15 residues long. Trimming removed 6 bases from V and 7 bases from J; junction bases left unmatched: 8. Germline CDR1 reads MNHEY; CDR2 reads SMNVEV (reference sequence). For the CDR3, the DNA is TGTGCCAGCAGCCTTCTAGCGGGAGGTTTAAATGAGCAGTTCTTC. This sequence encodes CASSLLAGGLNEQFF.

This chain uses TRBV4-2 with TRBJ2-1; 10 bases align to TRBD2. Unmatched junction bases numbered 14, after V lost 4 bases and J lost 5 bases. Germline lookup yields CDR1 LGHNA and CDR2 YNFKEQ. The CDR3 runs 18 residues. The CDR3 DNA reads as TGTGCCAGCAGCCTAAGGATAGCGGGAGGCTCGCCGAACAATGAGCAGTTCTTC. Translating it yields CASSLRIAGGSPNNEQFF.

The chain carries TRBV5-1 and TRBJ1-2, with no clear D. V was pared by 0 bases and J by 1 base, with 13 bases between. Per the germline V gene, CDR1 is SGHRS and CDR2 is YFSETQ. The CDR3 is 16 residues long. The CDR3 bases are TGCGCCAGCAGCTTGGATATCGGCGCAAATAACTATGGCTACACCTTC. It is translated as CASSLDIGANNYGYTF.

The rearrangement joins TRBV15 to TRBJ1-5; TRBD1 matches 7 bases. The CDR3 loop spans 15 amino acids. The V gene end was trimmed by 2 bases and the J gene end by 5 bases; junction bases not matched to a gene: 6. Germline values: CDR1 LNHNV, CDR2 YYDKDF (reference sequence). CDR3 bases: TGTGCCACCAGCAGACCCGGCAGGGGGGATCAGCCCCAGCATTTT. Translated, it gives CATSRPGRGDQPQHF.

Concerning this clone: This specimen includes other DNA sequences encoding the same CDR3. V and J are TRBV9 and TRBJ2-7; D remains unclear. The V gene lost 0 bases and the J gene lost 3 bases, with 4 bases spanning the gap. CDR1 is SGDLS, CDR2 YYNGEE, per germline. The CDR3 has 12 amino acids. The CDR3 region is CASSVEGYEQYF. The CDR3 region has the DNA TGTGCCAGCAGCGTAGAGGGCTACGAGCAGTACTTC.

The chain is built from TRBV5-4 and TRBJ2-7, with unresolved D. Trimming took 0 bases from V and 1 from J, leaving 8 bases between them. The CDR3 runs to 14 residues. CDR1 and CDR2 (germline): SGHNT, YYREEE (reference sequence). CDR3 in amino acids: CASSLEGGSYEQYF. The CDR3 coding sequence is TGTGCCAGCAGCTTGGAGGGTGGGTCCTACGAGCAGTACTTC. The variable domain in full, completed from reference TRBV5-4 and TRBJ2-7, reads ETGVTQSPTHLIKTRGQQVTLRCSSQSGHNTVSWYQQALGQGPQFIFQYYREEENGRGNFPPRFSGLQFPNYSSELNVNALELDDSALYLCASSLEGGSYEQYFGPGTRLTVT.

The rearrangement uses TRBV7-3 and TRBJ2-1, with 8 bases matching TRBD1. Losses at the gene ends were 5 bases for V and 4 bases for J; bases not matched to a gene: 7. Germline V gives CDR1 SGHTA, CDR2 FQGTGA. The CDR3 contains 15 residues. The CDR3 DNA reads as TGTGCCAGCAGCCCCACAGGGGGGCAATACAATGAGCAGTTCTTC. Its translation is CASSPTGGQYNEQFF.

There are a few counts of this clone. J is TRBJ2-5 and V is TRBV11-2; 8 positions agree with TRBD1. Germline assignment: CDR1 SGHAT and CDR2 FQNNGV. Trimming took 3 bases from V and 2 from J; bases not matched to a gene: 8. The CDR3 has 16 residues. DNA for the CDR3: TGTGCCAGCAGCTTCGTGAGCAGGGGGCCTCAAGAGACCCAGTACTTC. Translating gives CASSFVSRGPQETQYF.

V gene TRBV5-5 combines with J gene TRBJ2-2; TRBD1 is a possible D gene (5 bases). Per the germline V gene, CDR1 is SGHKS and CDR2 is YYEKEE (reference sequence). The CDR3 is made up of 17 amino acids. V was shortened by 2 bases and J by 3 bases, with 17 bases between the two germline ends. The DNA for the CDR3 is TGTGCCAGCAGCTTAAGGCAGGGTGGGTTTGACACCGGGGAGCTGTTTTTT. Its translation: CASSLRQGGFDTGELFF.

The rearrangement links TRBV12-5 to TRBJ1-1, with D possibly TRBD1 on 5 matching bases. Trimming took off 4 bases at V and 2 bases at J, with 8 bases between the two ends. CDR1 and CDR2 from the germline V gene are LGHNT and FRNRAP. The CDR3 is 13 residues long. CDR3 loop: CASGWGPNTEAFF. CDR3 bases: TGTGCTAGTGGTTGGGGACCCAACACTGAAGCTTTCTTT.